The 9 T cell receptor beta chains given below trace back to one sample, sequenced in a study of CD8+CD57+ T cells in acquired aplastic anemia. Patients chosen for sequencing had shown CD8+CD57+ cell expansion by flow cytometry. The use of genomic DNA as template underpinned the TCR beta VDJ and CDR3 profiling. TCRdb re-analysed the reads in MiXCR, keeping a single row per CDR3 protein. Of 250,000 to 300,000 distinct CDR3 sequences listed, 45% to 65% were seen once; the top ten hold under 1.5%. The sequencing sample was made of sorted CD4+, CD8+, or CD8+CD57+ T cells (not recorded which) from PBMCs. The receptors were gathered from a human donor with aplastic anemia.

This clonotype showed up many times. The chain carries TRBV2 and TRBJ2-7; D ambiguous. The CDR3 runs to 12 residues. Per the germline V gene, CDR1 is SNHLY and CDR2 is FYNNEI. Trimming cost V 1 base and J 4 bases, with 5 bases left between them. CDR3 coding DNA: TGTGCCAGCAGTGAAGGGAATTACGAGCAGTACTTC. Translating gives CASSEGNYEQYF.

The chain carries TRBV29-1 and TRBJ1-6; 7 bases are shared with TRBD1. This CDR3 is built from 13 residues. Germline CDR1 reads SQVTM; CDR2 reads ANQGSEA. V shed 6 bases, J shed 6 bases, and the junction held 5 bases outside the gene matches. The CDR3 DNA reads TGCAGCGTCGGGGACAGTTCTAATTCACCCCTCCACTTT. It specifies CSVGDSSNSPLHF.

This clonotype was seen just once. The chain joins TRBV2 to TRBJ2-7; TRBD1 aligns across 7 bases. The CDR3 has 15 residues. Trimming took 3 bases from V and 5 from J; bases not matched to a gene: 10. Germline V gene lookup returns CDR1 SNHLY and CDR2 FYNNEI. As DNA, the CDR3 is TGTGCCAGCAGTGAGGAGTCAGGGGGTGTCCACGAGCAGTACTTC. It is translated as CASSEESGGVHEQYF.

This rearrangement joins TRBV10-3 to TRBJ1-2, with D perhaps matching TRBD1 (5 bases). This CDR3 is 15 amino acids long. Germline lookup yields CDR1 ENHRY and CDR2 SYGVKD. V dropped 2 bases and J dropped 8 bases, with 18 bases sitting between them. CDR3 sequence reads: CAISERQGGEEGYTF. In DNA form, the CDR3 reads TGTGCCATCAGTGAGAGGCAGGGTGGGGAGGAAGGCTACACCTTC.

This chain links TRBV19 with TRBJ2-3; no reliable D call. The CDR3 spans 15 residues. Germline values: CDR1 LNHDA, CDR2 SQIVND (reference sequence). Between the trimmed V and J ends, which lost 0 bases and 10 bases, there was a span of 17 bases. The CDR3 is CASSIDDSTKGSQYF. DNA for the CDR3: TGTGCCAGTAGTATAGATGACTCTACAAAAGGTTCGCAGTATTTT.

This chain joins TRBV20-1 and TRBJ2-7; 11 bases align to TRBD2. This CDR3 region has 14 residues. Germline CDR1 reads DFQATT; CDR2 reads SNEGSKA (reference sequence). V lost 1 base, J lost 6 bases, and 5 bases stayed unmatched. This CDR3 reads CSARVPGLAVEQYF. CDR3 DNA sequence: TGCAGTGCTAGAGTTCCGGGACTAGCGGTCGAGCAGTACTTC.

This sequence joins TRBV14 and TRBJ2-1; D remains unclear. This CDR3 comprises 14 residues. Germline V lookup: CDR1 SGHDN, CDR2 FVKESK. The V gene lost 4 bases and the J gene lost 9 bases, with 16 bases spanning the gap. CDR3 sequence reads: CASSPFQVPGEQFF. The CDR3 DNA reads TGTGCCAGCAGCCCCTTTCAGGTCCCAGGTGAGCAGTTCTTC.

The V gene is TRBV10-3, the J gene TRBJ2-7; D is ambiguous. CDR3 length: 15 residues. The V end lost 10 bases, the J end lost 3 bases, and 22 bases lay between the germline ends. From germline, CDR1 is ENHRY and CDR2 SYGVKD. The DNA of the CDR3 is TGTGCCAGCAGCCCCAATTCCAGGTCCCACTACGAGCAGTACTTC. Translation: CASSPNSRSHYEQYF.

The chain couples TRBV19 to TRBJ2-3, with no clear D. The CDR3 runs to 15 residues. V gave up 1 base and J gave up 3 bases, with 11 bases separating them. In germline, CDR1 is LNHDA, CDR2 SQIVND (reference sequence). The CDR3 protein is CASSIALGTTDTQYF. DNA for the CDR3: TGTGCCAGTAGTATAGCCCTTGGAACGACAGATACGCAGTATTTT.